The 22 T cell receptor beta chains in this list originate from one sample, sequenced in a study of T cell changes during pregnancy in multiple sclerosis. Some clones are missing from TCRdb's copy, which holds only in-frame ones; the method was immunoSEQ multiplex PCR. This table has tens of thousands of clones, around 94% appearing once. The sample in question was CD8+ T cells from peripheral blood mononuclear cells, obtained before pregnancy. Source of these receptors: a female donor with multiple sclerosis, enrolled in a pregnancy study.

The chain couples TRBV30 to TRBJ1-1; possible D gene TRBD1, 6 bases. CDR1 and CDR2 from the germline V gene are GTSNPN and SVGIG (reference sequence). V shed 2 bases and J shed 11 bases, with 15 bases lying between them. The CDR3 loop spans 12 amino acids. The CDR3 nucleotides are TGTGCCTGGAGTCCACACAGGGCTGGGGCTTTCTTT. Its translation is CAWSPHRAGAFF.

The rearrangement joins TRBV5-1 to TRBJ2-3; weak D call: TRBD1 (6 bases). The CDR3 has 12 residues. The V end lost 4 bases, the J end lost 10 bases, and 13 bases lay between the germline ends. From germline, CDR1 is SGHRS and CDR2 YFSETQ. The CDR3 sequence is CASSVDRISQYF. CDR3 DNA: TGCGCCAGCAGCGTAGACAGGATATCGCAGTATTTT.

The CDR3: CASEGQGDTQYF. The CDR3 DNA sequence: TGTGCCAGCGAGGGACAGGGGGATACGCAGTATTTT. The chain is built from TRBV30 and TRBJ2-3; TRBD1 agrees at 10 bases. The CDR3 contains 12 residues. Germline loops: CDR1 GTSNPN, CDR2 SVGIG (reference sequence). With 8 bases clipped from V and 6 bases from J, the junction kept 5 bases outside the gene matches.

The V call is TRBV9, the J call TRBJ1-1; no firm D call. In germline, CDR1 is SGDLS, CDR2 YYNGEE. Trimming removed 4 bases at V and 1 base at J, with 14 bases between. This CDR3 is built from 15 residues. Written as DNA, the CDR3 is TGTGCCAGCAGCCCCCCCGCGGCAGCGAACACTGAAGCTTTCTTT. Its translation: CASSPPAAANTEAFF.

This clone occurred a few times. The chain couples TRBV21-1 to TRBJ1-5. TRBV21-1 is a documented pseudogene. CDR3 size: 12 residues. The CDR3 DNA reads TGTGCCAGCAGCAAAGATCCTGGAGACCAGCATTTT. Protein sequence: CASSKDPGDQHF.

This clone was observed once. The chain is built from TRBV19 and TRBJ1-5; 8 bases line up with TRBD1. Germline CDR1 and CDR2: LNHDA and SQIVND (reference sequence). The CDR3 totals 14 residues. The V gene end was trimmed by 9 bases and the J gene end by 6 bases; junction bases not matched to a gene: 10. DNA for the CDR3: TGTGCCAGCAGAGAACAGGGGGGCGGTCAGCCCCAGCATTTT. This translates into CASREQGGGQPQHF.

The genes are TRBV2 and TRBJ2-3; D unresolved. CDR3 length equals 12 residues. Between the trimmed V and J ends, which lost 7 bases and 1 base, there was a span of 6 bases. The germline V gene has CDR1 SNHLY and CDR2 FYNNEI. The CDR3 DNA reads as TGTGCCAGCATAAGAGGCACAGATACGCAGTATTTT. Translated: CASIRGTDTQYF.

The chain carries TRBV9 and TRBJ2-7, with TRBD2 as a possible D gene (5 bases). Germline values: CDR1 SGDLS, CDR2 YYNGEE. Trimming stripped 0 bases from V and 0 bases from J, with 13 bases between. CDR3 length equals 16 residues. The CDR3 here is CASSVVPGVSSYEQYF. CDR3 coding DNA: TGTGCCAGCAGCGTAGTTCCCGGGGTGAGCTCCTACGAGCAGTACTTC.

The chain uses TRBV9 and TRBJ1-3; 9 bases are a match to TRBD1. Trimming at V came to 3 bases and at J to 1 base, leaving 5 bases not matched to a gene. The CDR3 runs 16 residues. Per germline, CDR1 SGDLS and CDR2 YYNGEE. CDR3 DNA: TGTGCCAGCAGCGAAGCACAGGGGGCTTCTGGAAACACCATATATTTT. Translation gives CASSEAQGASGNTIYF.

As concerns this clone: Other DNA sequences in the sample encode the same CDR3. J is TRBJ1-5 and V is TRBV27; D unresolved. CDR3 length: 13 amino acids. Germline CDR1 and CDR2: MNHEY and SMNVEV (reference sequence). The germline V and J ends were trimmed by 3 bases and 4 bases, with 7 bases remaining between them. The DNA for the CDR3 is TGTGCCAGCAGTTTGACTGGGAATCAGCCCCAGCATTTT. It codes for CASSLTGNQPQHF.

The CDR3 here is CASSPVPSGDGELFF. The CDR3 coding sequence is TGTGCCAGTAGTCCGGTCCCCTCGGGGGACGGGGAGCTGTTTTTT. This rearrangement joins TRBV19 to TRBJ2-2; possibly TRBD2 for D (6 bases). Trimming removed 5 bases from V and 7 bases from J, with 17 bases in between. The V gene's germline CDR1 is LNHDA and CDR2 SQIVND (reference sequence). This CDR3 region has 15 residues.

The chain carries TRBV27 and TRBJ2-7, with 8 bases that match TRBD1. From germline, CDR1 is MNHEY and CDR2 SMNVEV (reference sequence). This CDR3 spans 15 amino acids. Unmatched junction bases numbered 12, after V lost 5 bases and J lost 6 bases. DNA for the CDR3: TGTGCCAGCAGTCCGGGAAACAGGGGGAAGCGCGAGCAGTACTTC. This encodes CASSPGNRGKREQYF.

This chain connects TRBV6-1 to TRBJ2-7; 7 bases are a match to TRBD1. V lost 5 bases to trimming and J lost 3 bases; unmatched junction nucleotides: 10. Germline CDR1 is MNHNS and CDR2 is SASEGT. The CDR3 is 15 amino acids. CDR3 amino acids: CASSFRGGSGYEQYF. The CDR3 DNA is TGTGCCAGCAGTTTCCGAGGGGGCTCAGGCTACGAGCAGTACTTC.

The gene calls are TRBV7-6 and TRBJ2-7; tentative D call: TRBD1 (6 bases). The germline V and J ends were trimmed by 1 base and 0 bases, with 13 bases remaining between them. From germline, CDR1 is SGHVS and CDR2 FNYEAQ. This CDR3 has 16 amino acids. CDR3 sequence reads: CASSLGEGGSSYEQYF. The DNA of the CDR3 is TGTGCCAGCAGCTTAGGAGAAGGGGGTAGCTCCTACGAGCAGTACTTC.

The chain uses TRBV28 and TRBJ2-7; maybe TRBD2 (6 bases). Looked up from germline, CDR1 is MDHEN and CDR2 is SYDVKM. The CDR3 contains 14 residues. V was clipped by 6 bases and J by 0 bases, with 12 bases between them. CDR3: CASSLGRDSYEQYF. The DNA for the CDR3 is TGTGCCAGCAGCCTGGGGCGGGACTCCTACGAGCAGTACTTC.

The rearrangement uses TRBV5-1 and TRBJ2-7; D uncertain. The V gene's germline CDR1 is SGHRS and CDR2 YFSETQ. The CDR3 length is 12 residues. Deletions cut 5 bases from V and 6 bases from J, with 12 bases between. In nucleotides, the CDR3 is TGCGCCAGCAGTTGGTCGTCGGGCGAGCAGTACTTC. Translation: CASSWSSGEQYF.

J is TRBJ2-1 and V is TRBV2; no reliable D call. Between the trimmed V and J ends, which lost 5 bases and 8 bases, there was a span of 10 bases. Germline V lookup: CDR1 SNHLY, CDR2 FYNNEI. The CDR3 contains 12 residues. The CDR3 DNA reads TGTGCCAGCAGTCCTGACAACTATGAGCAGTTCTTC. Amino acids: CASSPDNYEQFF.

This CDR3 is CASSFAQSSYEQYF. CDR3 nucleotides: TGTGCCAGCAGTTTTGCACAGAGCTCCTACGAGCAGTACTTC. This sequence joins TRBV27 and TRBJ2-7; no firm D call. The CDR3 is 14 amino acids. The germline V gene encodes CDR1 MNHEY and CDR2 SMNVEV (reference sequence). With 3 bases removed from V and 0 bases from J, the gap between germline ends came to 9 bases.

The CDR3 DNA follows: TGCGCCAGCAGCCAAGCGAGTGATAACTACAATGAGCAGTTCTTC. Translation gives CASSQASDNYNEQFF. This chain joins TRBV4-3 and TRBJ2-1, with D hard to call. The CDR3 totals 15 residues. With 1 base removed from V and 3 bases from J, the gap between germline ends came to 10 bases. Germline loops: CDR1 LGHNA, CDR2 YSLEER.

J is TRBJ2-1 and V is TRBV11-2, with TRBD2 identical over 8 bases. V lost 1 base and J lost 4; bases outside the gene matches: 3. The CDR3 runs 15 residues. Looked up from germline, CDR1 is SGHAT and CDR2 is FQNNGV. CDR3 DNA sequence: TGTGCCAGCAGCTTAGGACTAGCGAGGTACAATGAGCAGTTCTTC. Its protein is CASSLGLARYNEQFF.

V gene TRBV19 combines with J gene TRBJ2-7; TRBD1 agrees at 9 bases. Germline V lookup: CDR1 LNHDA, CDR2 SQIVND (reference sequence). This CDR3 is built from 15 residues. J lost 2 bases, V lost 5 bases, and 7 bases had no gene match. CDR3 in amino acids: CASSLPGTGTYEQYF. CDR3 nucleotides: TGTGCCAGTAGTCTTCCCGGGACAGGGACCTACGAGCAGTACTTC.

The table lists this clone with many counts. J is TRBJ2-5 and V is TRBV28; possible D gene TRBD2, 5 bases. With 6 bases removed from V and 2 bases from J, the gap between germline ends came to 7 bases. Germline V gene sequence: CDR1 MDHEN, CDR2 SYDVKM. The length of the CDR3 is 12 residues. The CDR3 DNA reads as TGTGCCAGCAGCGGGGTACAAGAGACCCAGTACTTC. Translation: CASSGVQETQYF. Together with reference TRBV28 and TRBJ2-5, the CDR3 gives the full variable domain: DVKVTQSSRYLVKRTGEKVFLECVQDMDHENMFWYRQDPGLGLRLIYFSYDVKMKEKGDIPEGYSVSREKKERFSLILESASTNQTSMYLCASSGVQETQYFGPGTRLLVL.